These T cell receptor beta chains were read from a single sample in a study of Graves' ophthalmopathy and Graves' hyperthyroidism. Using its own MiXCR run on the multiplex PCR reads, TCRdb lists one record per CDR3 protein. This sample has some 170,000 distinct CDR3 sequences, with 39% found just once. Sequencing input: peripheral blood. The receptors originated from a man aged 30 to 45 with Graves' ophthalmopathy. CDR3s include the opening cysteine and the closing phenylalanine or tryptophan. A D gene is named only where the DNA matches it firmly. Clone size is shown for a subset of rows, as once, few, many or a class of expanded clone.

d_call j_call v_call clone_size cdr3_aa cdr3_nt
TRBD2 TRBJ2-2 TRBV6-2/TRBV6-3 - CASSETSPGELFF TGTGCCAGCAGCGAGACTAGCCCCGGGGAGCTGTTTTTT
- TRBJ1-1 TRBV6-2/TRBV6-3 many CASTPFARGSLDTEAFF TGTGCCAGCACTCCCTTTGCCCGGGGCAGCCTGGACACTGAAGCTTTCTTT
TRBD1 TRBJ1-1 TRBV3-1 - CASTRDSGNTEAFF TGTGCCAGCACTCGGGACAGTGGGAACACTGAAGCTTTCTTT
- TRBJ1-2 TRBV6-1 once CASSETREVGYTF TGTGCCAGCAGTGAGACCAGGGAGGTGGGCTACACCTTC
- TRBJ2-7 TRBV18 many CASSPDPAYEQYF TGTGCCAGCTCACCAGACCCCGCCTACGAGCAGTACTTC
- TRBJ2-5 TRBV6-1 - CASSAQGEEETQYF TGTGCCAGCAGCGCCCAGGGGGAGGAAGAGACCCAGTACTTC
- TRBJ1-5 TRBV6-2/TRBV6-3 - CASSRRQDIDQPQHF TGTGCCAGCAGCCGTCGACAGGATATCGATCAGCCCCAGCATTTT
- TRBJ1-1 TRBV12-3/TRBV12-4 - CASSFALGNTEAFF TGTGCCAGCAGTTTCGCCCTGGGGAACACTGAAGCTTTCTTT
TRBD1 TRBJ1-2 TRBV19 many CASTTARTGSGYTF TGTGCCAGTACCACGGCCCGGACAGGGTCTGGCTACACCTTC
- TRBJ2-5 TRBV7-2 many CASSLSFGSQETQYF TGTGCCAGCAGCTTGAGTTTCGGGAGCCAAGAGACCCAGTACTTC
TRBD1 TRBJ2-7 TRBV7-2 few CASSSQTGGSYEQYF TGTGCCAGCAGCTCACAGACAGGGGGATCCTACGAGCAGTACTTC
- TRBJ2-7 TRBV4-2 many CASSQSGTASYEQYF TGTGCCAGCAGCCAATCCGGGACGGCCTCCTACGAGCAGTACTTC
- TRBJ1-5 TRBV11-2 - CASSLEALNSNQPQHF TGTGCCAGCAGCTTAGAAGCCCTAAATAGCAATCAGCCCCAGCATTTT
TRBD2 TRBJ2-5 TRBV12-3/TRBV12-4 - CASRSGTKVGVGTQYF TGTGCCAGCAGGTCCGGGACTAAGGTTGGCGTGGGGACCCAGTACTTC
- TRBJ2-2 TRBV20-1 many CSAREGEAGDTGELFF TGCAGTGCTAGAGAGGGGGAGGCCGGGGACACCGGGGAGCTGTTTTTT
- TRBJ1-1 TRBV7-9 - CASSIWTDKNTEAFF TGTGCCAGCAGCATTTGGACGGATAAGAACACTGAAGCTTTCTTT
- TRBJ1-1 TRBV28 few CASRHISGTFGAFF TGTGCCAGCAGACACATTAGCGGGACGTTCGGGGCTTTCTTT